The clone carrying this TCR beta chain was picked up many times. Its antigen is undetermined. This entry is derived from a study of regulatory T cells in long-lasting Graves disease. Regarding the study as a whole: Fewer public clonotypes were shared by new patients (around 970) than by persistent patients (2,741). Segments TRBV28, TRBJ1-2 and TRBJ2-5 showed preferential usage in persistent disease.

With iRepertoire HTBI primers and Arm-PCR of CDR3 regions, TCR beta libraries were built. TCRdb reprocessed the multiplex PCR reads via MiXCR and lists one record per CDR3 protein. The sample lists hundreds of thousands of distinct CDR3 sequences, about 13% occurring once. CDR1 is SGHAT, CDR2 FQNNGV, per germline. The CDR3 is made up of 16 amino acids. V was clipped by 1 base and J by 2 bases; unmatched bases: 3. Time point indicated: newly diagnosed GD, antithyroid drugs for less than 3 months. Generation of the TCR library employed RNA extracted from PBMCs. These records were also assigned to another study, of T cells in Graves' hyperthyroidism and ophthalmopathy. As that study records: Patients aged 18 to 65 had newly diagnosed hyperthyroidism that had lasted under 2 months. HTBI primers drove first-round RT-PCR of the TCR CDR3.

The gene calls are TRBV11-2 and TRBJ2-1; 9 positions match TRBD2. The receptor's source is a man aged 25 to 40 with Graves disease. The specimen comprised peripheral blood mononuclear cells (PBMCs), sampled at new diagnosis, from a patient treated with antithyroid drugs. This CDR3 reads CASSLGLAGTYNEQFF. The DNA for the CDR3 is TGTGCCAGCAGCTTAGGCCTAGCGGGAACCTACAATGAGCAGTTCTTC. Drawing the rest from reference TRBV11-2 and TRBJ2-1, the complete variable domain is EAGVAQSPRYKIIEKRQSVAFWCNPISGHATLYWYQQILGQGPKLLIQFQNNGVVDDSQLPKDRFSAERLKGVDSTLKIQPAKLEDSAVYLCASSLGLAGTYNEQFFGPGTRLTVL.